This T cell receptor beta chain was observed in a study of beta chain features in type 1 diabetes (dated by TCRdb to the late 2010s). About the full investigation: No differences in mean age, gender distribution, total cell number or subset yield were found between patients and healthy donors. Whereas all 30 or so donors provided naive and central memory subsets, regulatory and stem cell-like memory subsets were isolated from just 8 patients and about eight healthy donors. Across all samples, 107,917,701 sorted cells were examined, and cell number per subset correlated strongly with RNA yield. The study compared TCRB repertoires of sorted circulating CD4+ T cell subsets between recently diagnosed type 1 diabetes patients and matched healthy donors. Overall study results and their limits: Because cDNA was sequenced instead of genomic DNA, highly expressing activated cells could be over-represented, though the groups showed no difference in activation or CD3 levels. PCR may preferentially amplify shorter templates, but because patient and control samples were amplified and corrected together, any resulting skew would affect both groups equally. Fewer insertions and more nucleotide deletions at VDJ recombination sites were observed in patients with type 1 diabetes, implying thymic rearrangement abnormalities. Because the HLA sub-analyses included only small numbers of individuals, any influence of HLA type on TCRB rearrangement was left unresolved. The naive, central memory and regulatory TCRB repertoires appeared to resemble one another more closely among patients than among healthy donors. Type 1 diabetes patients showed a moderate but significant shortening of TCRB CDR3 length in all four CD4+ subsets.

A single peripheral blood draw of approximately 100 mL on average was collected from each donor into heparinised tubes. A BD FACSAria II was used to sort naive, central memory, regulatory and stem cell-like memory CD4+ T cells with a panel that included CD45RO, CCR7, CD25, CD127, CD95 and CD27. Purity was above 95% for every sorted population. PBMCs were separated immediately by Lymphoprep density gradient centrifugation and were stained directly, without being cultured. So that batch effects would be minimized, each experiment stained and sorted samples in pairs, pairing one healthy donor with one patient. The entire isolated RNA was reverse transcribed using the High Capacity cDNA Reverse Transcription Kit, and thus expressed TCRB transcripts were sequenced. Deep immunoSEQ sequencing was applied to naive, central memory and regulatory T cell samples, giving an average of roughly 3.3 million total reads per sample. Sorted cells were lysed in RLT buffer, and RNA was extracted using DNase-treated RNeasy Micro or Mini kits according to cell number. To prevent cross-contamination, each cell subset was processed individually, whereas patient and healthy donor samples were processed jointly. TCRB sequences were amplified from cDNA with the immunoSEQ multiplex PCR, producing 87-bp fragments spanning the CDR3 region. Sequencing of the amplicons was done on the Illumina HiSeq platform. As for the authors' bioinformatics: Synthetic template baselines were used to correct PCR bias computationally, reads within Hamming distance 2 were collapsed, and singletons that could not be merged were discarded. Reads were aligned to IMGT to assign V, D and J genes, CDR3 length, and insertions or deletions at six rearrangement sites. Within each subset, clonotype counts were normalized to sorted cell number, and only after that were true diversity and Gini coefficients computed with the tcR R package. Repertoire sharing was quantified using the overlap coefficient calculated on TCRB nucleotide sequences. In TCRdb, the immuneACCESS table is reduced to in-frame sequences with V and J assigned. These tables do not hold every clone; where another copy was compared, an unresolved V gene accounts for under half, and the others remain unexplained. The DNA was the basis for D and trimming; V, J and clone size are from that table. The sample records 150,000 to 170,000 clones, over 9% of which are singletons. The top ten constitute 0.45% to 0.5% of the sample.

This clone was observed a handful of times. The specificity of this receptor is unknown. Nothing much larger sits one base from this clone, and base qualities are not available. As encoded in the germline V gene, CDR1 is SNHLY while CDR2 is FYNNEI. Inclusive of the bounding cysteine and phenylalanine, the CDR3 is 11 residues long. Of all the DNA, just the CDR3 is kept, 33 bases in frame from base 1. Relative to germline, V is 6 bases shorter and J is 2 bases shorter, with 4 bases between their ends. The chain joins TRBV2 to TRBJ1-1, with no confidently assigned D gene. Input material: central memory CD4+ T cells from blood. The TCR was taken from a man aged 25-45 years with type 1 diabetes. The CDR3: CASRYNTEAFF. In nucleotides, the sequence is TGTGCCAGCAGATATAACACTGAAGCTTTCTTT.